The next 3 T cell receptor beta chains were all read from a single sample in a study of blood T cell repertoires in COVID-19. The repertoire was sequenced with immunoSEQ multiplex PCR; TCRdb's copy has only in-frame clones and lacks some. Of about 230,000 clones in the sample, 83% are singletons; the top ten hold around 6.8%. The sample was peripheral blood. All receptors derive from a woman aged 50 to 65 with acute or convalescent COVID-19.

The chain joins TRBV2 to TRBJ1-2; D not resolved. Per germline, CDR1 SNHLY and CDR2 FYNNEI. The CDR3 totals 14 residues. V was clipped by 1 base and J by 0 bases, with 6 bases between them. CDR3 nucleotide sequence: TGTGCCAGCAGTGAAGGAGGAGCTAACTATGGCTACACCTTC. It encodes CASSEGGANYGYTF.

The CDR3 here is CASSIQGASYEQYF. The CDR3 DNA follows: TGTGCCAGCAGCATCCAGGGGGCTAGCTACGAGCAGTACTTC. The chain has TRBV6-5 and TRBJ2-7, with 8 positions matching TRBD1. Trimming removed 6 bases from V and 3 bases from J; junction bases left unmatched: 7. The CDR3 extends over 14 amino acids. From germline, CDR1 is MNHEY and CDR2 SVGAGI.

The rearrangement links TRBV9 to TRBJ2-3, with 11 bases aligning to TRBD2. V was clipped by 2 bases and J by 2 bases; unmatched bases: 10. The CDR3 consists of 18 residues. The germline V gene encodes CDR1 SGDLS and CDR2 YYNGEE. The CDR3 DNA reads TGTGCCAGCAGCGTCGTAGCGGGGGGGCCAGCGGCCACAGATACGCAGTATTTT. This codes for CASSVVAGGPAATDTQYF.